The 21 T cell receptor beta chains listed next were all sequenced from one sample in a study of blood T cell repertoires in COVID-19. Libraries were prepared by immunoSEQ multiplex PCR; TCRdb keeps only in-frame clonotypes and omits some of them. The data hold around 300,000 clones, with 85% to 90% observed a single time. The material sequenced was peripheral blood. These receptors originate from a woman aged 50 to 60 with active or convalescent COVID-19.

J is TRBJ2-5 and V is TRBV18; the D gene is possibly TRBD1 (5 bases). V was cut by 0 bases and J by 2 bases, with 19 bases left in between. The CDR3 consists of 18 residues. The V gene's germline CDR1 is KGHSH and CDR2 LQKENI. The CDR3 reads CASSPPGRWTNRQETQYF. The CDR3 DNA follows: TGTGCCAGCTCACCACCGGGCCGGTGGACAAATCGTCAAGAGACCCAGTACTTC.

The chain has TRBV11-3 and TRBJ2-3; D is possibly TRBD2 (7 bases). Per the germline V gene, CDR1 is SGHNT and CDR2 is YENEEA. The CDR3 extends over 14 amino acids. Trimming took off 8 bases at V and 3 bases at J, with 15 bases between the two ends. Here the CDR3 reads CASSQGRETDTQYF. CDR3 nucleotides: TGTGCCAGCTCCCAGGGGAGGGAAACAGATACGCAGTATTTT.

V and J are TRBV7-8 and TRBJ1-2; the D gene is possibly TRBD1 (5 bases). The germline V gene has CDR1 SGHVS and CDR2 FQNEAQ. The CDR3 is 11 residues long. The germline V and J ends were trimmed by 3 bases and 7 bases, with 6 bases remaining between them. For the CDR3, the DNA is TGTGCCAGCAGCTTGGGGGGTGGCTACACCTTC. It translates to CASSLGGGYTF.

Here the CDR3 DNA reads TGTGCCAGCAGCAACCCTAGCGGGGGGGGCTTTACAGATACGCAGTATTTT. Protein sequence: CASSNPSGGGFTDTQYF. The chain employs TRBV5-5 and TRBJ2-3; 12 positions match TRBD2. Germline-derived CDR1 and CDR2 are SGHKS and YYEKEE (reference sequence). CDR3 size: 17 residues. The V gene end was trimmed by 4 bases and the J gene end by 3 bases; junction bases not matched to a gene: 9. The full variable domain, with the rest looked up from reference TRBV5-5 and TRBJ2-3, is DAGVTQSPTHLIKTRGQQVTLRCSPISGHKSVSWYQQVLGQGPQFIFQYYEKEERGRGNFPDRFSARQFPNYSSELNVNALLLGDSALYLCASSNPSGGGFTDTQYFGPGTRLTVL.

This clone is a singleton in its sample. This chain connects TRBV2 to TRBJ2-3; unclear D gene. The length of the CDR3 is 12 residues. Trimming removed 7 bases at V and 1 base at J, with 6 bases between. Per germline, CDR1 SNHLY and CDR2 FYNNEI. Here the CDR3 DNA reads TGTGCCAGCACTTTTGGCACAGATACGCAGTATTTT. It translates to CASTFGTDTQYF.

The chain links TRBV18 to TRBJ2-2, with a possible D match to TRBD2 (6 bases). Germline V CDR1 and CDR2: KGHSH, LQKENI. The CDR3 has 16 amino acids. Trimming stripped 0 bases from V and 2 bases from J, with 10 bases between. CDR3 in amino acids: CASSPPISGNTGELFF. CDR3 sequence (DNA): TGTGCCAGCTCACCACCGATTAGCGGAAACACCGGGGAGCTGTTTTTT.

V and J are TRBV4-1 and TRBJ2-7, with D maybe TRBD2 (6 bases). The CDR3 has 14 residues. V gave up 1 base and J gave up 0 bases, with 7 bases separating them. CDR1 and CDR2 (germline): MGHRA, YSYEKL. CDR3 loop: CASSQAGDSYEQYF. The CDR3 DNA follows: TGCGCCAGCAGCCAAGCGGGAGACTCCTACGAGCAGTACTTC.

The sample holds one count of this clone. The CDR3 coding sequence is TGTGCCTGGTCCCGGGGGACTAGCGGGATCACAGATACGCAGTATTTT. This sequence encodes CAWSRGTSGITDTQYF. This sequence joins TRBV30 and TRBJ2-3; 13 nucleotides match TRBD2. The germline gives CDR1 GTSNPN, CDR2 SVGIG (reference sequence). The junction had 7 bases not matched to a gene; V was cut back by 5 bases and J by 2 bases. The CDR3 is 16 amino acids.

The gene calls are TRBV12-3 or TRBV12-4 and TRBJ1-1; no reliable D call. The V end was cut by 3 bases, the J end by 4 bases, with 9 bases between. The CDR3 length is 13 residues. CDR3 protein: CASSFGRGTEAFF. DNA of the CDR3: TGTGCCAGCAGTTTCGGAAGAGGCACTGAAGCTTTCTTT.

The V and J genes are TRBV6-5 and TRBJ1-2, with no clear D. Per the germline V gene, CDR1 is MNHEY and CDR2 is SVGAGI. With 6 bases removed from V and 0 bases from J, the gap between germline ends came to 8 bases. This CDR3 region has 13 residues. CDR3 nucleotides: TGTGCCAGCAGAGAGACAACTAACTATGGCTACACCTTC. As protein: CASRETTNYGYTF.

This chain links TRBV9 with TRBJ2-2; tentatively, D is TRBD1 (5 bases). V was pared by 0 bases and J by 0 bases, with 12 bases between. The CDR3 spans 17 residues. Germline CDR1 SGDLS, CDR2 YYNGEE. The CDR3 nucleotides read TGTGCCAGCAGCGTAGAGGGGCTCCATTCGAACACCGGGGAGCTGTTTTTT. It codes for CASSVEGLHSNTGELFF.

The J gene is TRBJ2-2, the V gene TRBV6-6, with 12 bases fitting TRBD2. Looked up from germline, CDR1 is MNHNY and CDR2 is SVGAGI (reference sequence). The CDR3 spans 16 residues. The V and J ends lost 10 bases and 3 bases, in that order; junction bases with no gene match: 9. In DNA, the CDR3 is TGTGCCACTGGGCTAGCGGGAGGGGGGTACACCGGGGAGCTGTTTTTT. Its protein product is CATGLAGGGYTGELFF.

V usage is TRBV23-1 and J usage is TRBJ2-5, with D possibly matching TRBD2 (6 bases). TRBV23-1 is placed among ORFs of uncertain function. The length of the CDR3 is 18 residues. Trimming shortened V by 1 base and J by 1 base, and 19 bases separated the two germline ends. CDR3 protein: CASSQFESAGPAQETQYF. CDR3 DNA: TGCGCCAGCAGTCAATTCGAGTCTGCGGGACCAGCCCAAGAGACCCAGTACTTC.

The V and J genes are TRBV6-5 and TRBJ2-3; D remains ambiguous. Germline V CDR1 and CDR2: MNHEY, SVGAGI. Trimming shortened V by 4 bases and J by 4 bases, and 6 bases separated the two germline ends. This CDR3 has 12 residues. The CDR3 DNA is TGTGCCAGCAGTTCCCTTCCAGATACGCAGTATTTT. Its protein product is CASSSLPDTQYF.

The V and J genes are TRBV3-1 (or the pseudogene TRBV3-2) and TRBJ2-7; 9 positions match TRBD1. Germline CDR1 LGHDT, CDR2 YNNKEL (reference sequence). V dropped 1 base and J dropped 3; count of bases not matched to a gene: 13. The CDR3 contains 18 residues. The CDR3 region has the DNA TGTGCCAGCAGCCAAGTTTTTTTTGGCGGGACAGGGAGCTACGAGCAGTACTTC. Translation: CASSQVFFGGTGSYEQYF.

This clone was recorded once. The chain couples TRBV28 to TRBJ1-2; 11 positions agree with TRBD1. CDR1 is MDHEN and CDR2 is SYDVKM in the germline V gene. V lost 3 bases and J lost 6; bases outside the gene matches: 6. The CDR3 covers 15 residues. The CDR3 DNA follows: TGTGCCAGCAGTTTGGGGGACAGGGGGTGGAATGGCTACACCTTC. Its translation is CASSLGDRGWNGYTF.

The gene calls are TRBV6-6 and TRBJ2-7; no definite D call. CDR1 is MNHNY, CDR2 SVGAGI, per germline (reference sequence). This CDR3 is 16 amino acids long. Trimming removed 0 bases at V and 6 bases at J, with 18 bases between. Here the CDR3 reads CASSYSRCESVCEQYF. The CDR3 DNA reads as TGTGCCAGCAGTTACTCGAGGTGCGAATCAGTCTGCGAGCAGTACTTC.

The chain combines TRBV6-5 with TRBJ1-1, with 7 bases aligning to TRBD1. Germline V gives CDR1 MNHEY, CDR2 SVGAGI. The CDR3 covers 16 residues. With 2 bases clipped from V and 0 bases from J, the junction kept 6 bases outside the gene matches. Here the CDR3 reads CASSYRRQGLNTEAFF. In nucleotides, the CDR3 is TGTGCCAGCAGTTACAGGCGACAGGGACTGAACACTGAAGCTTTCTTT.

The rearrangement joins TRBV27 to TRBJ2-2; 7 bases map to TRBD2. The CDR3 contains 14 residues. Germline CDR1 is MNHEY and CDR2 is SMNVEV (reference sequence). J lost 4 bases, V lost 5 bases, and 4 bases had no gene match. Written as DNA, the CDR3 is TGTGCCAGCAGTCAGACTAGCATCACCGGGGAGCTGTTTTTT. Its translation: CASSQTSITGELFF.

DNA of the CDR3: TGTGCCAGCAGCGCCTGGACAGGGCACAACATGAACACTGAAGCTTTCTTT. Translation gives CASSAWTGHNMNTEAFF. V is TRBV9 and J is TRBJ1-1, with 8 bases identical to TRBD1. CDR1 SGDLS and CDR2 YYNGEE come from the germline V gene. J gave up 0 bases and V 3 bases, and 10 bases lay outside the gene matches. The CDR3 is made up of 17 amino acids.

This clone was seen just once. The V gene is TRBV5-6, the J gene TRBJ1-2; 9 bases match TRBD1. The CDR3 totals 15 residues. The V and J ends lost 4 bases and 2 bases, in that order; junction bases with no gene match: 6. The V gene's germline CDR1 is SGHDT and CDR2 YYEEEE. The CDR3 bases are TGTGCCAGCAGCCTACGCGGGACAGGGAACTATGGCTACACCTTC. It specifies CASSLRGTGNYGYTF.